This TCR beta chain was observed in a study of ipilimumab plus nivolumab after autologous stem cell transplantation. Study information: Median doses per patient: 4 or 5 ipilimumab, under 10 nivolumab. Myeloma cases were transplant-naive high-risk or relapsed within 3 years post first autologous transplant.

Ipilimumab, 1 mg/kg, started 14 to 28 days after autologous transplant. The CDR3 consists of 13 residues. Trimming took 10 bases from V and 0 from J, leaving 12 bases between them. In germline, CDR1 is MDHEN, CDR2 SYDVKM. Profiling relied on immunoSEQ multiplex PCR, and the TCRdb table lists in-frame clones only, not all of them. The table lists approximately 40,000 clones, 80% to 95% of them singletons. The sample here was PBMCs, taken in a trial of ipilimumab plus nivolumab as post-transplant consolidation. The origin of this receptor is a male donor with multiple myeloma. V gene TRBV28 combines with J gene TRBJ1-1, with D hard to call. CDR3 bases: TGTGCCACCGTTGTAGTGTTGAACACTGAAGCTTTCTTT. Translated: CATVVVLNTEAFF.